This TCR beta chain is from a study of a mutant IDH1 vaccine in newly diagnosed glioma (dated by TCRdb to 2020 to 2022). As for the study more broadly: Patients were given eight vaccinations, in weeks 1, 3, 5, 7, 11, 15, 19 and 23, which matched visits V03 through V10. Vaccination started 4-6 weeks after radiotherapy alone, or was given together with temozolomide cycles in the groups whose treatment included chemotherapy. Peripheral blood was drawn at six visits: V03 (baseline), V05, V07, V10, V12 and V13. Before enrollment, most patients had been given radiochemotherapy with temozolomide as standard therapy, while the rest had received either radiotherapy alone or temozolomide alone. Of the roughly 31 treated patients, around 62% were male and approximately 38% were female, and the mean age was roughly 40 years. Longitudinal TCRB deep sequencing was performed for about two dozen treated patients wherever samples were available for exploratory analyses.

Sample time point, as interpreted from the label and publication: week 5, during vaccination. Every vaccine dose consisted of 300 ug of a 20-mer mutant IDH1 peptide in Montanide, administered subcutaneously together with topical imiquimod. Donors had newly diagnosed WHO grade 3 or 4 IDH1-mutant astrocytomas with loss of nuclear ATRX. The samples were drawn from NOA16, a multicentre, single-arm, open-label phase I trial in Germany that tested a mutant IDH1 peptide vaccine in humans for the first time. Genomic DNA for TCRB sequencing was extracted from EDTA blood using the DNeasy Blood and Tissue Kit. The paper's findings and limits, for the study overall: Immune responses induced by the vaccine were seen in around 94% of patients across multiple MHC alleles. Changes in the top peripheral T cell clonotypes picked up by TCRB sequencing did not appear to be linked to pseudoprogression. Selection of PBMC samples for TCRB deep sequencing was based on availability. It was noted by the authors that analyses of patient blood samples could not be reproduced owing to sample limitations.

The library was prepared using the immunoSEQ multiplex PCR assay. Following the manufacturer's protocol, the hsTCRB Kit was used to amplify rearranged TCR beta chain sequences. TCRB libraries were sequenced on an Illumina MiSeq. The authors' pipeline ran thus. The proprietary platform of the kit vendor was used for demultiplexing, trimming and gene mapping. TCRdb limited this immuneACCESS table to in-frame rearrangements with V and J called. A share of clones is missing; checked studies link under half to unresolved V genes, and the rest is unexplained. V, J and clone size are taken as reported in that table, and D and trimming were inferred from the DNA itself. The sample table contains around 56,000 clones; only one count was recorded for approximately 82% of them. The ten biggest clones cover 3% to 3.5% of the sample. The germline V gene encodes CDR1 SGHAT and CDR2 FQNNGV. From the cysteine up to the phenylalanine, the CDR3 has a length of 15 residues. The CDR3 DNA has 45 bases and is translated from base 1. Clipping removes 5 bases from V and 5 bases from J, with 6 as the unmatched junction base count.

About this clone itself: Its antigen has not been determined. One base away there is no much larger clone; base qualities are not given.

The receptor was isolated from a young man with glioma. The sequencing used PBMCs, collected from a glioma patient whose treatment included an IDH1 peptide vaccine. The chain joins TRBV11-2 to TRBJ1-4, with 9 bases matching TRBD1. The DNA sequence is given as TGTGCCAGCAGCCCGGGACAGGGTGCGAATGAAAAACTGTTTTTT. Translation gives CASSPGQGANEKLFF.